These 22 T cell receptor beta chains share one sample of origin, sequenced in a study of shared clonotypes between healthy human individuals. Clones were sequenced by immunoSEQ multiplex PCR, and TCRdb holds only the in-frame ones, with some missing. The sample shows roughly 2 million clones, 95% of them seen only once. The sequenced material came from naive CD4+ T cells sorted from blood. Subset specified: CD45RA+ positively selected. The source is a man younger than 30 in good health.

The chain has TRBV6-1 and TRBJ2-7; no clear D gene. The CDR3 runs to 14 residues. The germline V and J ends were trimmed by 7 bases and 0 bases, with 13 bases remaining between them. Germline values: CDR1 MNHNS, CDR2 SASEGT. The CDR3 reads CASTQMAVSYEQYF. The CDR3 region has the DNA TGTGCCAGCACCCAAATGGCGGTCTCCTACGAGCAGTACTTC.

The V gene is TRBV19, the J gene TRBJ2-4; D is possibly TRBD2 (5 bases). This CDR3 comprises 17 residues. CDR1 and CDR2 (germline): LNHDA, SQIVND (reference sequence). V lost 2 bases to trimming and J lost 1 base, with 15 bases between them. This chain's CDR3 is CASSIMGDTVAKNIQYF. For the CDR3, the DNA is TGTGCCAGTAGTATAATGGGAGACACGGTCGCCAAAAACATTCAGTACTTC.

The chain recombines TRBV7-9 with TRBJ2-1; D not resolved. Trimming took 6 bases from V and 4 from J, leaving 7 bases between them. The V gene's germline CDR1 is SEHNR and CDR2 FQNEAQ (reference sequence). The CDR3 length is 12 residues. In nucleotides, the CDR3 is TGTGCCAGCAGGGAAACGTACAATGAGCAGTTCTTC. Its protein is CASRETYNEQFF.

This chain joins TRBV19 and TRBJ2-3; tentatively, D is TRBD2 (5 bases). The V and J ends lost 1 base and 0 bases respectively, with 8 bases between them. This CDR3 spans 15 amino acids. Germline V CDR1 and CDR2: LNHDA, SQIVND (reference sequence). DNA for the CDR3: TGTGCCAGTAGTATAGTTCTAGCTAGCACAGATACGCAGTATTTT. This sequence encodes CASSIVLASTDTQYF.

The chain recombines TRBV2 with TRBJ2-7; TRBD2 aligns across 13 bases. The germline gives CDR1 SNHLY, CDR2 FYNNEI. V shed 7 bases, J shed 0 bases, and the junction held 12 bases outside the gene matches. This CDR3 is built from 18 residues. The chain's CDR3 is CASTRTGTSGAGSYEQYF. CDR3 coding DNA: TGTGCCAGCACTAGGACCGGGACTAGCGGGGCAGGCTCCTACGAGCAGTACTTC.

The chain employs TRBV10-3 and TRBJ1-4; possibly TRBD1 for D (6 bases). Per the germline V gene, CDR1 is ENHRY and CDR2 is SYGVKD. The CDR3 length is 15 residues. The ends were cut back, 5 bases at V and 6 bases at J, with 16 bases in the middle. CDR3 loop: CAISSPGAGYEKLFF. In DNA form, the CDR3 reads TGTGCCATCAGTTCTCCGGGGGCCGGCTATGAAAAACTGTTTTTT.

The rearrangement uses TRBV6-1 and TRBJ1-5, with TRBD1 matching over 7 bases. After removal of 3 bases from V and 0 bases from J, the junction contained 8 bases not matched to a gene. This CDR3 contains 17 residues. The germline gives CDR1 MNHNS, CDR2 SASEGT. CDR3 nucleotides: TGTGCCAGCAGTGACCACCGACAGGGAAATAGCAATCAGCCCCAGCATTTT. Amino acid sequence: CASSDHRQGNSNQPQHF.

In the case of this clone: Other DNA sequences within the sample encode an identical CDR3. CDR3 protein: CASSLGGSGNTIYF. CDR3 DNA: TGCGCCAGCAGCTTAGGGGGCTCTGGAAACACCATATATTTT. The chain employs TRBV5-1 and TRBJ1-3, with a tentative D call TRBD1 (6 bases). The ends were cut back, 2 bases at V and 0 bases at J, with 6 bases in the middle. Germline CDR1 and CDR2: SGHRS and YFSETQ. The CDR3 totals 14 residues.

V and J are TRBV7-6 and TRBJ2-3; D is unclear. CDR1 and CDR2 from the germline V gene are SGHVS and FNYEAQ. This CDR3 comprises 16 residues. V lost 6 bases to trimming and J lost 0 bases, with 16 bases between them. CDR3 sequence reads: CASSVGSSISTDTQYF. The DNA of the CDR3 is TGTGCCAGCAGTGTTGGGTCGAGTATTAGCACAGATACGCAGTATTTT.

This chain joins TRBV28 and TRBJ1-5; D remains ambiguous. The CDR3 length is 16 residues. The germline V and J ends were trimmed by 1 base and 5 bases, with 15 bases remaining between them. Per germline, CDR1 MDHEN and CDR2 SYDVKM. The CDR3 protein is CASSLFTVRHHQPQHF. CDR3 sequence (DNA): TGTGCCAGCAGTTTATTTACTGTACGACATCATCAGCCCCAGCATTTT.

The count of this clone is one. This chain links TRBV9 with TRBJ2-4; perhaps TRBD2 as D (5 bases). With 4 bases removed from V and 0 bases from J, the gap between germline ends came to 14 bases. This CDR3 is 16 amino acids long. From germline, CDR1 is SGDLS and CDR2 YYNGEE. CDR3 nucleotides: TGTGCCAGCAGCTTCAAGGACTCACTAGCCAAAAACATTCAGTACTTC. Translated: CASSFKDSLAKNIQYF.

The chain combines TRBV4-1 with TRBJ2-1, with D possibly TRBD2 on 5 matching bases. This CDR3 spans 12 amino acids. Germline loops: CDR1 MGHRA, CDR2 YSYEKL. The ends were cut back, 3 bases at V and 13 bases at J, with 13 bases in the middle. The CDR3 region is CASSHPQDSQFF. CDR3 nucleotides: TGCGCCAGCAGCCACCCCCAGGACTCTCAGTTCTTC.

The chain has TRBV19 and TRBJ1-6; D is undetermined. The CDR3 length is 13 residues. Germline-derived CDR1 and CDR2 are LNHDA and SQIVND (reference sequence). Deletions cut 11 bases from V and 10 bases from J, with 18 bases between. In nucleotides, the CDR3 is TGTGCCGTTTCACCGAGATTAGAATCACCCCTCCACTTT. This translates into CAVSPRLESPLHF.

As for this clone: This sample also contains other DNA sequences that code for the same CDR3. The rearrangement joins TRBV7-2 to TRBJ1-3; D is unresolved. There are 14 residues in the CDR3. V shed 5 bases and J shed 0 bases, with 8 bases lying between them. Germline loops: CDR1 SGHTA, CDR2 FQGNSA. The CDR3 region is CASSPGGSGNTIYF. CDR3 coding DNA: TGTGCCAGCAGCCCTGGTGGCTCTGGAAACACCATATATTTT.

The chain recombines TRBV7-8 with TRBJ1-2, with no clear D. Trimming removed 1 base from V and 7 bases from J, with 4 bases in between. This CDR3 region has 11 residues. Germline values: CDR1 SGHVS, CDR2 FQNEAQ. CDR3 coding DNA: TGTGCCAGCAGCTTAGGTGGTGGCTACACCTTC. It codes for CASSLGGGYTF.

V and J are TRBV7-6 and TRBJ2-7; D gene ambiguous. Trimming left V 5 bases short and J 12 bases short, with 14 bases between. This CDR3 is built from 11 residues. Germline CDR1 reads SGHVS; CDR2 reads FNYEAQ. Here the CDR3 DNA reads TGTGCCAGCAGCCCCGACCGTCGCCGGTACTTC. It yields the protein CASSPDRRRYF. Combining the CDR3 with reference TRBV7-6 and TRBJ2-7 gives the whole variable domain GAGVSQSPRYKVTKRGQDVALRCDPISGHVSLYWYRQALGQGPEFLTYFNYEAQQDKSGLPNDRFSAERPEGSISTLTIQRTEQRDSAMYRCASSPDRRRYFGPGTRLTVT.

The chain is built from TRBV9 and TRBJ1-3; 7 positions match TRBD1. Losses at the gene ends were 4 bases for V and 0 bases for J; bases not matched to a gene: 10. Germline values: CDR1 SGDLS, CDR2 YYNGEE. This CDR3 contains 17 residues. CDR3 in amino acids: CASSTPGQLNSGNTIYF. CDR3 in DNA: TGTGCCAGCAGCACCCCGGGACAGCTGAACTCTGGAAACACCATATATTTT.

The genes are TRBV30 and TRBJ2-2; tentatively, D is TRBD1 (5 bases). CDR1 is GTSNPN and CDR2 is SVGIG in the germline V gene (reference sequence). V lost 3 bases and J lost 7, with 21 bases in between. This CDR3 contains 16 residues. The CDR3 loop reads CAWSPKRGPKYGELFF. For the CDR3, the DNA is TGTGCCTGGAGCCCAAAAAGGGGCCCTAAATACGGGGAGCTGTTTTTT.

With regard to this clone: At the DNA level, this CDR3 is encoded by other sequences in the same sample as well. The chain couples TRBV28 to TRBJ2-7, with 7 nucleotides matching TRBD1. The CDR3 has 13 amino acids. The V gene's germline CDR1 is MDHEN and CDR2 SYDVKM. The V gene end was trimmed by 6 bases and the J gene end by 0 bases; junction bases not matched to a gene: 2. CDR3 amino acids: CASRRDSSYEQYF. CDR3 nucleotides: TGTGCCAGCAGAAGGGACAGCTCCTACGAGCAGTACTTC.

The V gene is TRBV9, the J gene TRBJ1-2; 8 positions match TRBD1. Trimming took 4 bases from V and 4 from J; bases not matched to a gene: 6. From germline, CDR1 is SGDLS and CDR2 YYNGEE. The CDR3 is 14 residues long. CDR3 residues: CASSPDRGVYGYTF. CDR3 DNA: TGTGCCAGCAGCCCAGACAGGGGCGTCTATGGCTACACCTTC.

The chain is built from TRBV6-1 and TRBJ1-2, with D perhaps TRBD1 (6 bases). The CDR3 is 14 residues long. CDR1 is MNHNS and CDR2 is SASEGT in the germline V gene. V lost 5 bases, J lost 3 bases, and 13 bases lay in between. CDR3: CASSSGQNHYGYTF. For the CDR3, the DNA is TGTGCCAGCAGTTCCGGACAGAACCACTATGGCTACACCTTC.

The chain has TRBV6-4 and TRBJ1-4; D not resolved. Germline-derived CDR1 and CDR2 are MRHNA and SNTAGT. V shed 3 bases and J shed 7 bases, with 15 bases lying between them. This CDR3 has 15 amino acids. CDR3 region: CASSEPRSPPEKLFF. The CDR3 DNA follows: TGTGCCAGCAGTGAACCCCGCAGCCCCCCTGAAAAACTGTTTTTT.